This entry concerns a single TCR beta chain. As yet, its antigen is unknown. These data are taken from a study of T cell repertoires in cytomegalovirus infection. Study-wide background: Alongside well-studied HLA-B-restricted CMV epitopes, recently identified HLA-C-restricted CMV epitopes were also used. Both a matching HLA type and CMV infection were indicated by public TCR beta signatures.

Points from the study as a whole: The ex vivo response was dominated by HLA-C-restricted CMV-specific TCR beta clonotypes.

A single record per CDR3 protein comes from TCRdb applying MiXCR to the reads. This sample has roughly 990,000 distinct CDR3 sequences, with about a third found just once. The input for sequencing was cultured CD8+ T cells from PBMCs, taken from culture after CMV antigen stimulation. The sequence came from a human donor in good health (CMV status not recorded). Some clones in this sample may be carry-over from other donors' samples.

CDR3 in DNA: TGTGCCAGCAAGACAAAGGAGCCGAACACCGGGGAGCTGTTTTTT. Amino acids: CASKTKEPNTGELFF. This chain joins TRBV6-8 and TRBJ2-2, with D uncertain. The CDR3 contains 15 residues. The germline V gene has CDR1 MNHGY and CDR2 SAAAGT. Trimming removed 7 bases from V and 0 bases from J, with 12 bases in between.